Listed below are T cell receptor beta chains from one sample, sequenced in a study of T cell changes during pregnancy in multiple sclerosis. Profiling relied on immunoSEQ multiplex PCR, and the TCRdb table lists in-frame clones only, not all of them. The repertoire holds roughly 22,000 clones, with roughly 90% as singletons. This specimen was CD4+ T cells from peripheral blood mononuclear cells, taken after pregnancy. These receptors were obtained from a female donor in good health, enrolled as a control in a pregnancy study. Each CDR3 is given with its conserved first and last residue. D genes are given only for firm matches. Not all rows give a size; the values are once, few, many and, for expanded clones, a class.

CDR3 protein | CDR3 DNA | D gene | clone size | J gene | V gene
CASSSGAGGPGSYYEQYF | TGTGCCAGCAGCTCAGGGGCGGGGGGGCCCGGTTCGTACTACGAGCAGTACTTC | TRBD2 | once | TRBJ2-7 | TRBV7-9
CASSQRQGSTYEQYF | TGTGCCAGCAGCCAACGACAGGGTTCCACCTACGAGCAGTACTTC | TRBD1 | . | TRBJ2-7 | TRBV7-2
CASSLSVGQGYEQYF | TGTGCCAGCAGCTTAAGTGTGGGACAGGGATACGAGCAGTACTTC | TRBD1 | . | TRBJ2-7 | TRBV11-2
CASRPGLAGAYEQYF | TGTGCCAGCAGGCCGGGACTAGCGGGAGCCTACGAGCAGTACTTC | TRBD2 | . | TRBJ2-7 | TRBV2
CASRRPGLALNEQFF | TGTGCCAGCAGACGCCCGGGACTAGCCCTAAATGAGCAGTTCTTC | TRBD2 | . | TRBJ2-1 | TRBV5-8
CASSFLAGSYNEQFF | TGTGCCAGCAGCTTTCTAGCCGGCTCCTACAATGAGCAGTTCTTC | . | . | TRBJ2-1 | TRBV7-9
CSDPTSRDNPYDEQYF | TGCAGCGACCCCACCAGTCGCGACAATCCATACGACGAGCAGTACTTC | . | . | TRBJ2-7 | TRBV29-1
CASSSVAGRYEQYF | TGTGCCAGCAGTTCCGTTGCGGGCCGGTACGAGCAGTACTTC | . | . | TRBJ2-7 | TRBV28
CASQRTALFVLNTEAFF | TGTGCCAGCCAGAGGACAGCGCTTTTCGTTCTCAACACTGAAGCTTTCTTT | . | once | TRBJ1-1 | TRBV27
CATSLRGPPLHF | TGTGCCACCAGCCTCCGGGGTCCCCCCCTCCACTTT | . | . | TRBJ1-6 | TRBV15
CASSSSGTSGNNEQFF | TGCGCCAGCAGCTCTTCCGGGACTAGCGGAAACAATGAGCAGTTCTTC | TRBD2 | . | TRBJ2-1 | TRBV5-1
CASSPTNYNEQFF | TGTGCCAGCTCCCCAACTAATTACAATGAGCAGTTCTTC | . | . | TRBJ2-1 | TRBV18
CASSFKGLAGNTIYF | TGTGCCAGCAGTTTCAAAGGACTTGCTGGAAACACCATATATTTT | . | . | TRBJ1-3 | TRBV27
CASSLSSGGKGTDTQYF | TGCGCCAGCAGCTTGAGTAGCGGGGGTAAGGGCACAGATACGCAGTATTTT | TRBD2 | few | TRBJ2-3 | TRBV5-1
CASTLQGALVTDTQYF | TGTGCCAGCACCTTACAGGGGGCCCTAGTCACAGATACGCAGTATTTT | TRBD1 | . | TRBJ2-3 | TRBV2
CSALEATYSYEQYF | TGCAGCGCGCTGGAGGCTACTTACTCCTACGAGCAGTACTTC | . | once | TRBJ2-7 | TRBV29-1
CASSQDMGLPSKRTQYF | TGTGCCAGCAGCCAAGATATGGGACTACCATCCAAGAGGACCCAGTACTTC | TRBD2 | once | TRBJ2-5 | TRBV14
CASSTDLTYGYTF | TGTGCCAGCAGTACTGACTTGACCTATGGCTACACCTTC | . | . | TRBJ1-2 | TRBV6-1
CASSLMRGRGTDTQYF | TGTGCCAGCAGTTTAATGCGCGGGAGAGGTACAGATACGCAGTATTTT | TRBD2 | . | TRBJ2-3 | TRBV27
CASRDRGSGNTIYF | TGTGCCAGCAGAGACAGGGGCTCTGGAAACACCATATATTTT | TRBD1 | . | TRBJ1-3 | TRBV2
CASSIRPWDGRSYEQYF | TGTGCCAGTAGTATAAGGCCTTGGGACGGGAGATCCTACGAGCAGTACTTC | . | . | TRBJ2-7 | TRBV19
CASSFYGQANEKLFF | TGCGCCAGCAGCTTTTATGGACAGGCAAATGAAAAACTGTTTTTT | TRBD1 | . | TRBJ1-4 | TRBV5-1
CAWSLVYGEAFF | TGTGCCTGGAGTTTGGTATACGGTGAAGCTTTCTTT | . | . | TRBJ1-1 | TRBV30
CASSLGGATNEKLFF | TGCGCCAGCAGCTTGGGCGGGGCAACTAATGAAAAACTGTTTTTT | . | . | TRBJ1-4 | TRBV5-1
CASSLGSGLAGVDNEQFF | TGTGCCAGCAGCTTAGGGTCCGGACTAGCGGGAGTTGACAATGAGCAGTTCTTC | TRBD2 | . | TRBJ2-1 | TRBV11-2
CASSQTGDDYEQYF | TGTGCCAGCAGTCAGACAGGGGACGACTACGAGCAGTACTTC | TRBD1 | . | TRBJ2-7 | TRBV6-6
CASSLDPGPTTDTQYF | TGCGCCAGCAGCTTGGACCCAGGTCCGACCACAGATACGCAGTATTTT | . | . | TRBJ2-3 | TRBV5-1
CAIKAPSGGAGKNEQFF | TGTGCCATCAAAGCTCCTAGCGGGGGGGCCGGAAAAAATGAGCAGTTCTTC | TRBD2 | . | TRBJ2-1 | TRBV10-3
CASTPFEQYF | TGTGCCAGTACCCCCTTCGAGCAGTACTTC | . | . | TRBJ2-7 | TRBV19
CASSPTGAYEQYF | TGTGCCAGCAGCCCGACGGGGGCCTACGAGCAGTACTTC | . | . | TRBJ2-7 | TRBV7-2
CASRLEGPEQYF | TGCGCCAGCAGACTGGAGGGCCCCGAGCAGTACTTC | . | . | TRBJ2-7 | TRBV5-1
CASSLGFRAPNGYTF | TGCGCCAGCAGCTTGGGCTTCAGAGCGCCAAATGGCTACACCTTC | . | . | TRBJ1-2 | TRBV5-1
CASSPRTGGNQPQHF | TGTGCCAGCAGCCCACGGACAGGGGGCAATCAGCCCCAGCATTTT | TRBD1 | once | TRBJ1-5 | TRBV7-2
CASSFASLSSYNEQFF | TGCGCCAGCAGCTTTGCGTCACTTAGCTCCTACAATGAGCAGTTCTTC | . | . | TRBJ2-1 | TRBV5-1
CASSLRREVGNEQYF | TGTGCCAGCAGTTTAAGGCGGGAGGTAGGAAACGAGCAGTACTTC | TRBD2 | . | TRBJ2-7 | TRBV28
CASSLAPAGGGTDTQYF | TGTGCCAGCAGCTTAGCGCCAGCGGGAGGAGGCACAGATACGCAGTATTTT | TRBD2 | . | TRBJ2-3 | TRBV7-2
CASSSDNEQFF | TGTGCCAGCAGCTCCGACAATGAGCAGTTCTTC | . | . | TRBJ2-1 | TRBV7-9
CASRGFGTSGNEQFF | TGTGCCAGTCGCGGGTTCGGGACTAGCGGCAATGAGCAGTTCTTC | TRBD2 | . | TRBJ2-1 | TRBV10-3
CASSEVRVPPNYGYTF | TGTGCCAGCAGTGAAGTGCGGGTGCCGCCTAACTATGGCTACACCTTC | . | . | TRBJ1-2 | TRBV6-1
CASSLGLAGGGASAQYF | TGTGCCAGCAGCCTCGGACTAGCGGGAGGAGGGGCTTCGGCCCAGTACTTC | TRBD2 | once | TRBJ2-5 | TRBV4-2
CAWAGDEKLFF | TGTGCCTGGGCAGGTGACGAAAAACTGTTTTTT | . | . | TRBJ1-4 | TRBV30
CASSPHQENTEAFF | TGTGCCAGCAGCCCCCACCAGGAGAACACTGAAGCTTTCTTT | . | . | TRBJ1-1 | TRBV7-9
CTSSQDSVLAVITDTQYF | TGCACCAGCAGCCAAGATTCGGTACTAGCAGTTATCACAGATACGCAGTATTTT | . | . | TRBJ2-3 | TRBV1
CASSLVVHGSGYEQYF | TGCGCCAGCAGCTTGGTAGTTCACGGGAGTGGCTACGAGCAGTACTTC | . | once | TRBJ2-7 | TRBV5-1
CASSTSGSGETQYF | TGTGCCAGCTCTACTAGCGGGAGCGGGGAGACCCAGTACTTC | TRBD2 | few | TRBJ2-5 | TRBV9
CASSPPGGANYGYTF | TGCGCCAGCAGCCCACCGGGTGGAGCTAACTATGGCTACACCTTC | . | . | TRBJ1-2 | TRBV4-1
CASTWDSHTEAFF | TGTGCCAGCACCTGGGACAGTCACACTGAAGCTTTCTTT | TRBD1 | . | TRBJ1-1 | TRBV6-1
CASSTVGEYNEQFF | TGTGCCAGTAGTACTGTGGGAGAATACAATGAGCAGTTCTTC | . | . | TRBJ2-1 | TRBV19
CAISEYEGYEQYF | TGTGCCATCAGTGAGTATGAGGGATACGAGCAGTACTTC | . | . | TRBJ2-7 | TRBV10-3
CASSPPPTGGNTEAFF | TGTGCCAGCAGCCCTCCCCCGACAGGGGGAAACACTGAAGCTTTCTTT | TRBD1 | . | TRBJ1-1 | TRBV5-4